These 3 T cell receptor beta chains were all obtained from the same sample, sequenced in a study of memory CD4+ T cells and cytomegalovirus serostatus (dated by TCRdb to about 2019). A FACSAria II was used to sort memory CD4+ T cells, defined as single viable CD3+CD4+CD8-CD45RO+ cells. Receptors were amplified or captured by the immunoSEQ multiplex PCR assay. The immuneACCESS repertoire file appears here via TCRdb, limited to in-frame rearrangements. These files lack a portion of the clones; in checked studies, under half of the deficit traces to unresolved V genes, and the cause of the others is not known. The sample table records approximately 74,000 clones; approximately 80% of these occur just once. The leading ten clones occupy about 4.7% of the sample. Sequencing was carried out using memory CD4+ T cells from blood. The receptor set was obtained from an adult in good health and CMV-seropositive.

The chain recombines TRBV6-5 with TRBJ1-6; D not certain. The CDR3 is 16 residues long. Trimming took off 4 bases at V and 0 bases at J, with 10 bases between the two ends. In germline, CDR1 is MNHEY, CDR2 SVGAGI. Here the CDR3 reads CASSLEGYSYNSPLHF. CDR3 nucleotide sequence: TGTGCCAGCAGTTTGGAGGGTTACTCCTATAATTCACCCCTCCACTTT.

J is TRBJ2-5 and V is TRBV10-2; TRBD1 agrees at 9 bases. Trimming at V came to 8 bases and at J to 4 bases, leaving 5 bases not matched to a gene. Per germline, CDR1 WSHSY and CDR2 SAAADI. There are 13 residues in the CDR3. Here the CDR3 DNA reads TGCGCCAGCGGCAACAGGGGGCGAGAGACCCAGTACTTC. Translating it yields CASGNRGRETQYF.

The CDR3: CSVEDLGTGAGELFF. The DNA of the CDR3 is TGCAGCGTTGAAGATCTGGGGACAGGGGCCGGGGAGCTGTTTTTT. The chain combines TRBV29-1 with TRBJ2-2; 10 bases match TRBD1. The CDR3 runs to 15 residues. V shed 0 bases, J shed 6 bases, and the junction held 4 bases outside the gene matches. From germline, CDR1 is SQVTM and CDR2 ANQGSEA.